Sequencing of this T cell receptor (beta chain) was carried out in a study of shared clonotypes between healthy human individuals. Terminally differentiated effector memory CD45RA+ cells were excluded by CCR7 positive selection of CD45RO-negative cells. The protocol was immunoSEQ multiplex PCR, while the TCRdb copy is restricted to in-frame clones and leaves out a portion. The repertoire holds about 2.1 million clones, with about 94% as singletons. This CDR3 has 16 amino acids. The V end lost 1 base, the J end lost 4 bases, and 15 bases lay between the germline ends. CDR1 is SGDLS and CDR2 is YYNGEE in the germline V gene.

Specimen: naive CD8+ T cells from PBMCs. The chain couples TRBV9 to TRBJ2-1; D might be TRBD1 or TRBD2, each matching 5 bases. This receptor was obtained from a man aged 18 to 35 in good health. Some clones in this sample may be carry-over from other donors' samples. The CDR3, as DNA: TGTGCCAGCAGCGTACAGGGACGGATAAATTACAATGAGCAGTTCTTC. Translating it yields CASSVQGRINYNEQFF.